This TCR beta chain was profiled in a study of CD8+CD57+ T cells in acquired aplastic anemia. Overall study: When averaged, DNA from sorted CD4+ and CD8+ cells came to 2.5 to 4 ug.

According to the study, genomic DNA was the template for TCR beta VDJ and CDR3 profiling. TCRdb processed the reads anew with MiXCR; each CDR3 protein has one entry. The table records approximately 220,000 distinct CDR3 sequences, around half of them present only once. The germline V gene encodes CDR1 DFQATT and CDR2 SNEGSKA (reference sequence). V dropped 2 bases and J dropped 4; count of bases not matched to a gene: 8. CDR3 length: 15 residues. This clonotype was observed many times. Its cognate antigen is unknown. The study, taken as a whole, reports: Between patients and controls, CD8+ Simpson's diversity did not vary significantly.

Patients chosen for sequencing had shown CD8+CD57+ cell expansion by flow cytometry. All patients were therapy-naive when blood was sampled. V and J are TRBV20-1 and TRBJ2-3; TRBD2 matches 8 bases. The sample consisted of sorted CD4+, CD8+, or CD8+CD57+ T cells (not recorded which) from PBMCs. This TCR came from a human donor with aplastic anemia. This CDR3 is CSARSPLREADTQYF. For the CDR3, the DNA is TGCAGTGCTAGATCACCCTTGCGGGAGGCAGATACGCAGTATTTT.